The 32 T cell receptor beta chains in this list originate from one sample, sequenced in a study of blood T cell repertoires in COVID-19. The protocol was immunoSEQ multiplex PCR, while the TCRdb copy is restricted to in-frame clones and leaves out a portion. The table has over 60,000 clones, over 75% seen once. Source material: peripheral blood. The source of these receptors is a man in his 70s with active or convalescent COVID-19.

This rearrangement joins TRBV4-2 to TRBJ2-7; 12 bases align to TRBD2. The CDR3 is made up of 18 amino acids. The V gene end was trimmed by 0 bases and the J gene end by 2 bases; junction bases not matched to a gene: 8. The germline CDR1 and CDR2 sequences are LGHNA and YNFKEQ. The CDR3 protein is CASSQDGTSGFLAYEQYF. The CDR3 coding sequence is TGTGCCAGCAGCCAAGATGGGACTAGCGGGTTCCTTGCCTACGAGCAGTACTTC.

This clone was observed a single time. In nucleotides, the CDR3 is TGTGCCTGGAGTCCCCCCCAGGCAGGAGGTAATGAAAAACTGTTTTTT. Residues: CAWSPPQAGGNEKLFF. The chain couples TRBV30 to TRBJ1-4; D is unresolved. There are 16 residues in the CDR3. The V gene lost 2 bases and the J gene lost 4 bases, with 17 bases spanning the gap. From germline, CDR1 is GTSNPN and CDR2 SVGIG (reference sequence).

The chain is built from TRBV19 and TRBJ1-5, with 7 bases identical to TRBD1. The germline gives CDR1 LNHDA, CDR2 SQIVND (reference sequence). V lost 4 bases to trimming and J lost 5 bases; unmatched junction nucleotides: 2. The CDR3 covers 13 residues. The CDR3 spells CASSRTGDQPQHF. CDR3 sequence (DNA): TGTGCCAGTAGTAGAACAGGGGATCAGCCCCAGCATTTT. The full variable domain, rest sourced from reference TRBV19 and TRBJ1-5, is DGGITQSPKYLFRKEGQNVTLSCEQNLNHDAMYWYRQDPGQGLRLIYYSQIVNDFQKGDIAEGYSVSREKKESFPLTVTSAQKNPTAFYLCASSRTGDQPQHFGDGTRLSIL.

V usage is TRBV28 and J usage is TRBJ1-2; D gene unclear. There are 12 residues in the CDR3. Trimming pared 3 bases from V and 5 bases from J, leaving 7 bases between. Germline CDR1 and CDR2: MDHEN and SYDVKM. DNA of the CDR3: TGTGCCAGCAGTTTTTCAGTTTATGGCTACACCTTC. Protein sequence: CASSFSVYGYTF.

CDR3 amino acids: CASSLAAGAYGYTF. The CDR3 DNA reads as TGTGCCAGCAGCTTAGCGGCGGGGGCCTATGGCTACACCTTC. The chain combines TRBV7-9 with TRBJ1-2; a weak D match, TRBD1 (6 bases). The CDR3 is 14 amino acids. Trimming pared 0 bases from V and 4 bases from J, leaving 9 bases between. Germline V lookup: CDR1 SEHNR, CDR2 FQNEAQ (reference sequence).

The chain joins TRBV6-5 to TRBJ1-6; 7 positions match TRBD1. The germline V gene has CDR1 MNHEY and CDR2 SVGAGI. CDR3 length: 15 residues. V dropped 10 bases and J dropped 3; count of bases not matched to a gene: 9. The CDR3 loop is CATRTGAGYNSPLHF. CDR3 DNA: TGTGCCACCCGTACAGGGGCTGGCTATAATTCACCCCTCCACTTT.

This clone was picked up one time. CDR3 nucleotide sequence: TGTGCCAGTAAACAACAGGGTTCCACTGAAGCTTTCTTT. As protein: CASKQQGSTEAFF. The chain is built from TRBV12-3 or TRBV12-4 and TRBJ1-1; possibly TRBD1 for D (6 bases). The CDR3 runs 13 residues. V was cut by 9 bases and J by 4 bases, with 15 bases left in between.

Details on this clone: One junction end disagrees with the germline gene, perhaps due to a read error. This chain links TRBV7-7 with TRBJ2-5; tentatively, D is TRBD2 (5 bases). CDR3 length: 13 residues. Germline values: CDR1 SSHAT, CDR2 FNYEAQ (reference sequence). The DNA of the CDR3 is TGTGCTAGCAGCCTAAATTGGAGGGAGACCCAGTACTTC. This sequence encodes CASSLNWRETQYF. The variable domain in full, with the rest retrieved from reference TRBV7-7 and TRBJ2-5, is GAGVSQSPRYKVTKRGQDVTLRCDPISSHATLYWYQQALGQGPEFLTYFNYEAQPDKSGLPSDRFSAERPEGSISTLTIQRTEQRDSAMYRCASSLNWRETQYFGPGTRLLVL.

Concerning this clone: Different DNA sequences within this sample yield the same CDR3. J is TRBJ1-1 and V is TRBV28, with a possible D match to TRBD1 (6 bases). Trimming left V 4 bases short and J 3 bases short, with 12 bases between. Germline CDR1 and CDR2: MDHEN and SYDVKM. This CDR3 contains 14 residues. The DNA for the CDR3 is TGTGCCAGCAGTTCACCTCCAGGGGACACTGAAGCTTTCTTT. Translating gives CASSSPPGDTEAFF.

The chain joins TRBV19 to TRBJ2-7; D call uncertain. Between the trimmed V and J ends, which lost 5 bases and 6 bases, there was a span of 11 bases. The CDR3 sequence is 12 residues long. Germline assignment: CDR1 LNHDA and CDR2 SQIVND (reference sequence). The CDR3 region has the DNA TGTGCCAGTAGTTTAGGGTACGGCGAGCAGTACTTC. Amino acid sequence: CASSLGYGEQYF. Filled out from reference TRBV19 and TRBJ2-7, the complete variable domain reads DGGITQSPKYLFRKEGQNVTLSCEQNLNHDAMYWYRQDPGQGLRLIYYSQIVNDFQKGDIAEGYSVSREKKESFPLTVTSAQKNPTAFYLCASSLGYGEQYFGPGTRLTVT.

The rearrangement joins TRBV30 to TRBJ1-2, with a tentative D call TRBD1 (6 bases). V lost 2 bases, J lost 4 bases, and 17 bases lay in between. CDR3 size: 15 residues. CDR1 GTSNPN and CDR2 SVGIG come from the germline V gene (reference sequence). Written as DNA, the CDR3 is TGTGCCTGGAGTTCCTGGACAGTGGGAACCTATGGCTACACCTTC. Residues: CAWSSWTVGTYGYTF.

J is TRBJ1-1 and V is TRBV2, with TRBD1 matching over 7 bases. Germline trimming cut 11 bases from V and 0 bases from J; bases unmatched to any gene: 6. From germline, CDR1 is SNHLY and CDR2 FYNNEI. The CDR3 runs to 13 residues. The chain's CDR3 is CAGKQGMNTEAFF. The CDR3 DNA follows: TGTGCCGGCAAACAGGGGATGAACACTGAAGCTTTCTTT.

The V and J genes are TRBV3-1 (or the pseudogene TRBV3-2) and TRBJ1-1, with D perhaps matching TRBD1 (6 bases). The CDR3 covers 15 residues. Germline lookup yields CDR1 LGHDT and CDR2 YNNKEL (reference sequence). Trimming removed 4 bases at V and 0 bases at J, with 12 bases between. The CDR3: CASSRSQGLNTEAFF. The CDR3, as DNA: TGTGCCAGCAGCCGCTCACAGGGTTTGAACACTGAAGCTTTCTTT.

The chain combines TRBV21-1 with TRBJ1-1; the DNA was not used to check the table's D call, TRBD1. TRBV21-1 is a listed pseudogene. There are 14 residues in the CDR3. The CDR3 region is CASSKDRGETEAFF. In DNA, the CDR3 is TGTGCCAGCAGCAAGGACAGGGGAGAGACTGAAGCTTTCTTT.

The V and J genes are TRBV28 and TRBJ2-2, with D possibly being TRBD2 (6 bases). The V gene's germline CDR1 is MDHEN and CDR2 SYDVKM. The CDR3 extends over 15 amino acids. Trimming removed 5 bases at V and 5 bases at J, with 15 bases between. The CDR3 loop reads CASSVPGLLTGELFF. CDR3 in DNA: TGTGCCAGCAGTGTACCGGGACTCTTAACCGGGGAGCTGTTTTTT.

This sequence joins TRBV5-5 and TRBJ2-1; 9 nucleotides agree with TRBD1. V lost 5 bases, J lost 8 bases, and 5 bases stayed unmatched. The CDR3 runs 13 residues. CDR1 is SGHKS, CDR2 YYEKEE, per germline (reference sequence). CDR3: CASRTGGPHEQFF. The CDR3, as DNA: TGTGCCAGCAGAACAGGGGGCCCCCATGAGCAGTTCTTC. The full variable domain, in which reference TRBV5-5 and TRBJ2-1 provide the parts outside the CDR3, is DAGVTQSPTHLIKTRGQQVTLRCSPISGHKSVSWYQQVLGQGPQFIFQYYEKEERGRGNFPDRFSARQFPNYSSELNVNALLLGDSALYLCASRTGGPHEQFFGPGTRLTVL.

Concerning this clone itself: Compared with germline, one end of the junction differs, possibly owing to a read error. The chain joins TRBV10-3 to TRBJ1-1; no firm D call. Germline V gene lookup returns CDR1 ENHRY and CDR2 SYGVKD. The CDR3 spans 11 residues. This chain's CDR3 is CAIRESSEAFF. The DNA of the CDR3 is TGTGCCATCAGGGAGTCCTCTGAAGCTTTCTTT.

The CDR3 is CSASQRAGYEQYF. The CDR3 DNA sequence: TGCAGTGCTAGTCAGAGGGCCGGGTACGAGCAGTACTTC. The chain is built from TRBV20-1 and TRBJ2-7; tentative D call: TRBD2 (5 bases). Per germline, CDR1 DFQATT and CDR2 SNEGSKA (reference sequence). Trimming took 3 bases from V and 4 from J, leaving 13 bases between them. The CDR3 runs to 13 residues.

The chain has TRBV7-9 and TRBJ1-1, with D possibly being TRBD1 (6 bases). V lost 5 bases and J 2 bases, leaving 18 bases between the germline ends. This CDR3 spans 16 amino acids. The germline V gene encodes CDR1 SEHNR and CDR2 FQNEAQ (reference sequence). CDR3 DNA: TGTGCCAGCAGCCCCTCGGCGGGGGGGCGAAACACTGAAGCTTTCTTT. Translation: CASSPSAGGRNTEAFF. The whole variable domain, remainder taken from reference TRBV7-9 and TRBJ1-1, is DTGVSQNPRHKITKRGQNVTFRCDPISEHNRLYWYRQTLGQGPEFLTYFQNEAQLEKSRLLSDRFSAERPKGSFSTLEIQRTEQGDSAMYLCASSPSAGGRNTEAFFGQGTRLTVV.

V gene TRBV28 combines with J gene TRBJ2-7; possibly TRBD1 for D (6 bases). Trimming shortened V by 4 bases and J by 2 bases, and 9 bases separated the two germline ends. This CDR3 has 13 amino acids. Germline V gene data show CDR1 as MDHEN and CDR2 as SYDVKM. CDR3 loop: CASSSTGPYEQYF. DNA for the CDR3: TGTGCCAGCAGTTCGACAGGCCCCTACGAGCAGTACTTC.

This chain links TRBV28 with TRBJ1-6; the D gene is possibly TRBD1 (5 bases). V was trimmed by 5 bases and J by 3 bases, leaving 11 bases between them. The germline V gene encodes CDR1 MDHEN and CDR2 SYDVKM. CDR3 size: 15 residues. CDR3: CASSHRQSYNSPLHF. CDR3 DNA: TGTGCCAGCAGTCACCGACAGAGCTATAATTCACCCCTCCACTTT.

The rearrangement joins TRBV30 to TRBJ2-7; 12 positions match TRBD2. Germline CDR1 and CDR2: GTSNPN and SVGIG (reference sequence). The V gene end was trimmed by 2 bases and the J gene end by 9 bases; junction bases not matched to a gene: 14. The CDR3 has 16 amino acids. CDR3 residues: CAWSNSGLAGGVRQYF. The CDR3 bases are TGTGCCTGGAGTAATTCCGGCCTAGCGGGAGGGGTCCGGCAGTACTTC. Based on the CDR3 plus reference TRBV30 and TRBJ2-7, the full variable domain is SQTIHQWPATLVQPVGSPLSLECTVEGTSNPNLYWYRQAAGRGLQLLFYSVGIGQISSEVPQNLSASRPQDRQFILSSKKLLLSDSGFYLCAWSNSGLAGGVRQYFGPGTRLTVT.

The rearrangement links TRBV30 to TRBJ1-3, with unresolved D. CDR1 is GTSNPN and CDR2 is SVGIG in the germline V gene (reference sequence). Trimming left V 0 bases short and J 2 bases short, with 5 bases between. This CDR3 region has 13 residues. The CDR3 coding sequence is TGTGCCTGGAGTGTCGGGACTGGAAACACCATATATTTT. Protein product: CAWSVGTGNTIYF.

This chain uses TRBV5-1 with TRBJ1-3; D is possibly TRBD1 (5 bases). Per the germline V gene, CDR1 is SGHRS and CDR2 is YFSETQ. V was pared by 9 bases and J by 2 bases, with 9 bases between. The CDR3 contains 12 residues. CDR3 bases: TGCGCCACGGGGGAGCCTGGAAACACCATATATTTT. Encoded protein: CATGEPGNTIYF.

This chain connects TRBV5-6 to TRBJ2-3; 14 nucleotides line up with TRBD2. V was clipped by 4 bases and J by 9 bases; unmatched bases: 10. The germline V gene encodes CDR1 SGHDT and CDR2 YYEEEE. CDR3 size: 16 residues. The CDR3 sequence: CASSLTRTSGRYTQYF. The CDR3 nucleotides are TGTGCCAGCAGCCTAACTCGGACTAGCGGGAGGTACACGCAGTATTTT.

The chain is built from TRBV10-3 and TRBJ1-1; D gene ambiguous. CDR3 length: 11 residues. V was cut by 0 bases and J by 7 bases, with 3 bases left in between. Germline V gives CDR1 ENHRY, CDR2 SYGVKD. CDR3 residues: CAISESYEAFF. DNA of the CDR3: TGTGCCATCAGTGAGTCTTATGAAGCTTTCTTT.

V is TRBV11-2 and J is TRBJ2-3; D is possibly TRBD1 (6 bases). This CDR3 spans 16 amino acids. Germline CDR1 reads SGHAT; CDR2 reads FQNNGV. The V gene lost 7 bases and the J gene lost 2 bases, with 19 bases spanning the gap. CDR3: CASNSGADRITDTQYF. The CDR3 nucleotides read TGTGCCAGCAACTCAGGCGCGGACAGAATCACAGATACGCAGTATTTT.

This chain links TRBV18 with TRBJ1-3; unclear D gene. With 4 bases removed from V and 0 bases from J, the gap between germline ends came to 13 bases. Germline V gene data show CDR1 as KGHSH and CDR2 as LQKENI. The CDR3 has 16 amino acids. CDR3 nucleotides: TGTGCCAGCTCACTCGGAGACTTCAACTCTGGAAACACCATATATTTT. Translated: CASSLGDFNSGNTIYF.

V is TRBV5-1 and J is TRBJ2-7; D may be TRBD1 (6 bases). V lost 1 base, J lost 5 bases, and 19 bases lay in between. In germline, CDR1 is SGHRS, CDR2 YFSETQ. The CDR3 is made up of 16 amino acids. CDR3 sequence: CASSLTQGSLGHEQYF. DNA of the CDR3: TGCGCCAGCAGCTTGACACAGGGATCCCTGGGGCACGAGCAGTACTTC.

This clone showed up just once. The genes are TRBV3-1 (or the pseudogene TRBV3-2) and TRBJ2-1; 14 bases align to TRBD2. Germline values: CDR1 LGHDT, CDR2 YNNKEL (reference sequence). After removal of 4 bases from V and 9 bases from J, the junction contained 5 bases not matched to a gene. The CDR3 runs to 15 residues. The CDR3 protein is CASSPPTSGRGEQFF. The CDR3 DNA sequence: TGTGCCAGCAGCCCCCCGACTAGCGGGAGGGGTGAGCAGTTCTTC.

The V gene is TRBV14, the J gene TRBJ2-1; 7 nucleotides match TRBD1. CDR3 length equals 15 residues. Per the germline V gene, CDR1 is SGHDN and CDR2 is FVKESK. The trim removed 4 bases at V and 7 bases at J, leaving 10 bases unmatched. This chain's CDR3 is CASSPPGTVFNEQFF. DNA of the CDR3: TGTGCCAGCAGCCCACCCGGGACAGTGTTTAATGAGCAGTTCTTC.

The J gene is TRBJ2-7, the V gene TRBV18; D possibly corresponds to TRBD2 (5 bases). Germline CDR1 and CDR2: KGHSH and LQKENI. V dropped 2 bases and J dropped 7 bases, with 9 bases sitting between them. The CDR3 sequence is 12 residues long. This CDR3 is CASSPMTGEQYF. The CDR3 DNA sequence: TGTGCCAGCTCACCAATGACGGGGGAGCAGTACTTC.